The clone carrying this T cell receptor beta chain was counted a few times. Its antigen is still unknown. This sample was taken from a study of response to subunit inactivated influenza vaccine. Whole-study results and caveats: With each seasonal influenza vaccination, the authors suggested, few new T cells are recruited.

CDR3 length equals 12 residues. V gave up 4 bases and J gave up 8 bases, with 9 bases separating them. One entry per CDR3 protein, called by TCRdb with MiXCR from the RT-PCR reads. The data contain under 950,000 distinct CDR3 sequences, roughly 20% of them singletons. Here the sequenced sample was PBMCs from blood, taken approximately 5 days after vaccination. The rearrangement uses TRBV12-3 or TRBV12-4 and TRBJ2-1; D is ambiguous. The sequence derives from a man between 45 and 60 years old who received an inactivated influenza vaccine. This CDR3 reads CASSWVSDEQFF. CDR3 nucleotides: TGTGCCAGCAGTTGGGTCAGCGATGAGCAGTTCTTC.